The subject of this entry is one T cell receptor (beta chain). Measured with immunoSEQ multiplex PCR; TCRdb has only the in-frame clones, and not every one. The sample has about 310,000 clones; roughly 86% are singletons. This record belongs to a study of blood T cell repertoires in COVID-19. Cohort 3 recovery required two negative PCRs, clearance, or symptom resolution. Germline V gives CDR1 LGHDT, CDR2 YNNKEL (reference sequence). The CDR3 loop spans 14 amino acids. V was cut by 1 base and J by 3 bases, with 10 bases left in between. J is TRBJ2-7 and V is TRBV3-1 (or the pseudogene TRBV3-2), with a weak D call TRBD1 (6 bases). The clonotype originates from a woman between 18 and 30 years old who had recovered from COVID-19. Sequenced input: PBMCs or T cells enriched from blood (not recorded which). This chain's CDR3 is CASSQVGGGYEQYF. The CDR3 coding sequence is TGTGCCAGCAGCCAAGTAGGGGGTGGCTACGAGCAGTACTTC.